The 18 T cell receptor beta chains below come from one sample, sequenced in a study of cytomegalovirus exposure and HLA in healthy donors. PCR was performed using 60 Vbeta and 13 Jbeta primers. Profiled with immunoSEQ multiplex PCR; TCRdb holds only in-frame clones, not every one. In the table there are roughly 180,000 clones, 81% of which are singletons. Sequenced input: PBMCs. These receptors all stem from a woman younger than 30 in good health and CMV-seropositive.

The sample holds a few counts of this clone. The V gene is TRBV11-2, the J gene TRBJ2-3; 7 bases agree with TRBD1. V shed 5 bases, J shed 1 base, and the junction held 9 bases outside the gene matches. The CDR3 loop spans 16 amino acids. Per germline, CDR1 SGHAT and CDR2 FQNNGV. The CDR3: CASSRAKGQRTDTQYF. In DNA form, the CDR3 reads TGTGCCAGCAGCCGAGCAAAGGGACAGCGCACAGATACGCAGTATTTT.

The CDR3 protein is CAWSFPPGGQPQHF. In nucleotides, the CDR3 is TGTGCCTGGAGTTTTCCCCCCGGAGGACAGCCCCAGCATTTT. The chain has TRBV30 and TRBJ1-5; D ambiguous. V lost 2 bases and J 7 bases, leaving 15 bases between the germline ends. Looked up from germline, CDR1 is GTSNPN and CDR2 is SVGIG (reference sequence). The CDR3 consists of 14 residues.

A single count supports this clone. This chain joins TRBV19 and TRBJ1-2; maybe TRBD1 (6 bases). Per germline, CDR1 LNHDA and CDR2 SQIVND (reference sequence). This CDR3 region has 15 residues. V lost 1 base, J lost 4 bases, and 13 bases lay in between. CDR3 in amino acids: CASSIVHGTSYGYTF. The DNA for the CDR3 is TGTGCCAGTAGTATAGTCCACGGGACATCCTATGGCTACACCTTC.

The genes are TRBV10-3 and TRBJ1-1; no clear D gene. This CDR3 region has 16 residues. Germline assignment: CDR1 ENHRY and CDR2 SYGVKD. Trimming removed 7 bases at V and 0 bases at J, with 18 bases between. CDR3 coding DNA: TGTGCCATCAAGGACGGACTATCCCCCTTGAACACTGAAGCTTTCTTT. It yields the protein CAIKDGLSPLNTEAFF.

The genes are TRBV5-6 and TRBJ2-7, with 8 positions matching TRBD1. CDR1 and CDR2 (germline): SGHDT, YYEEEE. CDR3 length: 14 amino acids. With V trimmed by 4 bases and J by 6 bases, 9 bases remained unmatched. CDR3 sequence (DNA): TGTGCCAGCAGCCCTGGGGGGACAGGTCCCGAGCAGTACGTC. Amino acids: CASSPGGTGPEQYV.

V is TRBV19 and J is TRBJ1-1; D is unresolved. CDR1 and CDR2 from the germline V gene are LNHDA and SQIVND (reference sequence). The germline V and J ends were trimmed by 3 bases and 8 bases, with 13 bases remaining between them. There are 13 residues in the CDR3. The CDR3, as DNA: TGTGCCAGTAGTATGGGGAGCGGCGCCGAAGCTTTCTTT. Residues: CASSMGSGAEAFF.

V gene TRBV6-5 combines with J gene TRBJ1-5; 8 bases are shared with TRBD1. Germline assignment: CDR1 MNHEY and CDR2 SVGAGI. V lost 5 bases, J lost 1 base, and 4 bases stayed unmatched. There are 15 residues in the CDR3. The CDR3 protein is CASSKRDRSNQPQHF. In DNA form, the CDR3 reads TGTGCCAGCAGTAAGCGGGACAGGAGCAATCAGCCCCAGCATTTT.

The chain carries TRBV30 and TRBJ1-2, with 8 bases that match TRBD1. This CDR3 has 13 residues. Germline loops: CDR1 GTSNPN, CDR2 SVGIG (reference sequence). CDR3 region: CASDRGGGYGYTF. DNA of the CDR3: TGTGCTTCCGACAGGGGTGGGGGCTATGGCTACACCTTC.

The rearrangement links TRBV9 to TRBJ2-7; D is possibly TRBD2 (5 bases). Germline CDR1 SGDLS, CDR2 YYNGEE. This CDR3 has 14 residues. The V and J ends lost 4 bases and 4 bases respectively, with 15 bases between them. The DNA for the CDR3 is TGTGCCAGCAGCAAGAGCCCCCCGGGGTACGAGCAGTACTTC. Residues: CASSKSPPGYEQYF.

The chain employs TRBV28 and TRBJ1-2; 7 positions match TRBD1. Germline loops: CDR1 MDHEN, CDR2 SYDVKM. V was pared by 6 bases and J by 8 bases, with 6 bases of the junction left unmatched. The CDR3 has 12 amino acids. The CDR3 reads CASRNRGMGYTF. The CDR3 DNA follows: TGTGCCAGCAGGAACAGGGGTATGGGCTACACCTTC.

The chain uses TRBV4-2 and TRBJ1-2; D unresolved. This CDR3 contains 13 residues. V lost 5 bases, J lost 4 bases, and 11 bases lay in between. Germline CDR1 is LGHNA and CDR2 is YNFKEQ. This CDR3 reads CASSDGEGYGYTF. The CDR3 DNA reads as TGTGCCAGCAGCGACGGAGAGGGCTATGGCTACACCTTC.

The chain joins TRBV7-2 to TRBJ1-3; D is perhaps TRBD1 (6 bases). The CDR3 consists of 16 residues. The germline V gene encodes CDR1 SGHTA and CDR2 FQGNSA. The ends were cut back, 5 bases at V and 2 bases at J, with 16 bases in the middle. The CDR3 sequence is CASSRQNRVAGNTIYF. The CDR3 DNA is TGTGCCAGCAGCCGACAGAACAGGGTCGCTGGAAACACCATATATTTT.

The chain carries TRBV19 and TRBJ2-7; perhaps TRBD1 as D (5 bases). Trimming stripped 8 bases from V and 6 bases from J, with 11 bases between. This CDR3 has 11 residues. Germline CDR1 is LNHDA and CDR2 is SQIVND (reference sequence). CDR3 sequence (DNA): TGTGCCAGTTCCGTGGGGCCCGAGCAGTACTTC. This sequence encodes CASSVGPEQYF.

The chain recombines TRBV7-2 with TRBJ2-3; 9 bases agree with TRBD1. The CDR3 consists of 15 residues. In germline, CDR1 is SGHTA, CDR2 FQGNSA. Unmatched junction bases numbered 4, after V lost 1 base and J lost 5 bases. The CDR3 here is CASSLVYRGLDTQYF. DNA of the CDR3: TGTGCCAGCAGCTTAGTGTACAGGGGGCTAGATACGCAGTATTTT. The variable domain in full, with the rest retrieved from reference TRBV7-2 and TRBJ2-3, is GAGVSQSPSNKVTEKGKDVELRCDPISGHTALYWYRQSLGQGLEFLIYFQGNSAPDKSGLPSDRFSAERTGGSVSTLTIQRTQQEDSAVYLCASSLVYRGLDTQYFGPGTRLTVL.

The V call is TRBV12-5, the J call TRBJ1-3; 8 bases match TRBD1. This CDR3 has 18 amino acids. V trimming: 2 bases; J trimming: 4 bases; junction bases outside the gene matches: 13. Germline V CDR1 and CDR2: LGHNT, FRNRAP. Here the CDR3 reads CASGLSTRRGPGGNTIYF. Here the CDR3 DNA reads TGTGCTAGTGGTTTGTCGACACGCAGGGGGCCTGGAGGAAACACCATATATTTT.

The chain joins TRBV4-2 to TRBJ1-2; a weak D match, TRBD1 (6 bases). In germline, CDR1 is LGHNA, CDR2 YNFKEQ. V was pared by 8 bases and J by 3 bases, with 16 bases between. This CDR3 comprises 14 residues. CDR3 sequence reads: CASARAGVDYGYTF. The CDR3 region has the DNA TGTGCCAGCGCCCGGGCAGGGGTGGACTATGGCTACACCTTC.

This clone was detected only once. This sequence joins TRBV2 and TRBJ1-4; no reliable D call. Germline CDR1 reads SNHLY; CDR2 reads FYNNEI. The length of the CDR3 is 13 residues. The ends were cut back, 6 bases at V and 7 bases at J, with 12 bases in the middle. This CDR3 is CASRGAGIEKLFF. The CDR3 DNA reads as TGTGCCAGCAGGGGAGCGGGAATTGAAAAACTGTTTTTT.

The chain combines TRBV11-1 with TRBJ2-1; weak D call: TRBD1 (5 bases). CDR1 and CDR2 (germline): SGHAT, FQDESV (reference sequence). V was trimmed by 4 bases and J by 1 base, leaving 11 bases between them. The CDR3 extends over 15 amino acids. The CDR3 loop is CASSSVTGSYNEQFF. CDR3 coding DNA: TGTGCCAGCAGCTCGGTAACAGGATCCTACAATGAGCAGTTCTTC.